These T cell receptor beta chains were read from a single sample in a study of T cells expressing NK-cell markers. TCRdb derives one entry per CDR3 protein from the 5' RACE reads, leaving out DNA. This sample's table has thousands of distinct CDR3 sequences. The source material was blood T cells: a sorted CD56 or NKG2C T cell subset, CD4+ or CD8+ T cells, or bulk PBMC T cells (not recorded which). The receptor source for this set is a man aged 18 to 30 in good health. CDR3s include the opening cysteine and the closing phenylalanine or tryptophan. Only some rows state a clone size, as once, few, many or a class for expanded clones.

v_gene	j_gene	abundance	CDR3aa
TRBV20-1	TRBJ1-5	.	CSASADSGSNQPQHF
TRBV11-3	TRBJ2-2	.	CASSARGHNGELFFF
TRBV21-1	TRBJ2-5	.	CASSKGQDEETQYF
TRBV29-1	TRBJ2-7	medium-sized	CSVSGGSYEQYF
TRBV4-2	TRBJ2-3	.	CASSQGRGEVSDTQYF
TRBV20-1	TRBJ1-1	medium-sized	CSARAGGEATEAFF
TRBV3-1	TRBJ2-3	.	CASSQERKRGTDTQYF
TRBV7-9	TRBJ2-1	.	CASIGGLRSYNEQFF
TRBV20-1	TRBJ2-1	.	CSAPGTGGGYNEQFF
TRBV5-4	TRBJ2-2	.	CASSDAGTSDGELFF
TRBV5-1	TRBJ2-3	.	CASSSREFADTQYF
TRBV7-9	TRBJ1-2	.	CASSWGTGSNYGYTF
TRBV3-1	TRBJ2-1	.	CASSRRTSGSWGYNEQFF
TRBV6-1	TRBJ2-1	.	CASSEYNGSGFF
TRBV5-1	TRBJ2-5	.	CASSRQLATQETQYF
TRBV6-1	TRBJ2-1	.	CASSRRTSAYNEQFF
TRBV20-1	TRBJ2-2	.	CSATLAGDAGELFF
TRBV4-2	TRBJ2-1	.	CASSQDEDGSSYNEQFF
TRBV7-2	TRBJ2-5	.	CASSLKGTETQYF
TRBV3-1	TRBJ2-4	.	CASSPPGDLAKNIQYF
TRBV20-1	TRBJ2-5	.	CSAPRDPEGTQYF
TRBV12-3/TRBV12-4	TRBJ2-1	.	CASSLGYNEQFF
TRBV3-1	TRBJ2-5	.	CASSQRRDSTGWGETQYF
TRBV28	TRBJ2-7	.	CASSATRTGVDEQYF
TRBV27	TRBJ2-2	.	CASSLSTGTELFF
TRBV24-1	TRBJ2-1	.	CATSDSYDYNEQFF
TRBV29-1	TRBJ2-6	.	CSVTDRPSGANVLTF
TRBV5-1	TRBJ1-2	.	CASSAGLPGEGYTF
TRBV20-1	TRBJ2-2	medium-sized	CSAKNPTLDTGELFF
TRBV6-2/TRBV6-3	TRBJ2-2	.	CASRPGTGETGELFF
TRBV18	TRBJ2-1	.	CASSPRTGNNEQFF
TRBV6-2/TRBV6-3	TRBJ2-1	.	CASSSGSSYNEQFF
TRBV20-1	TRBJ2-7	.	CSAIRDPGREQYF
TRBV6-2/TRBV6-3	TRBJ2-5	.	CASSYSGLLQETQYF
TRBV3-1	TRBJ1-1	.	CASSQVGTSGGAFF
TRBV24-1	TRBJ2-2	.	CATSGERETGELFF
TRBV12-3/TRBV12-4	TRBJ2-3	.	CASSSNRGGTDTQYF
TRBV27	TRBJ2-5	.	CASSSDLGETQYF
TRBV20-1	TRBJ2-1	medium-sized	CSARDQEFSYNEQFF
TRBV5-1	TRBJ2-1	.	CASSPKGSSSYNEQFF
TRBV19	TRBJ2-2	.	CASSIEVEQATGELFF
TRBV6-2/TRBV6-3	TRBJ2-1	.	CAIRGGEGHHEQFF
TRBV20-1	TRBJ1-2	.	CSARDEAVYGYTF
TRBV11-3	TRBJ2-1	.	CASASGPLSFF
TRBV7-3	TRBJ2-3	.	CASSTGTGTTRQYF
TRBV7-8	TRBJ1-3	medium-sized	CASIHQRGNTIYF